This is a list of T cell receptor beta chains from one sample in a study of Ad26.COV2.S vaccination and SARS-CoV-2 variants. Sequenced by immunoSEQ multiplex PCR; TCRdb stores in-frame clones only, minus some. The repertoire consists of some 390,000 clones, with about 85% occurring once and the leading ten covering approximately 3.7%. The material sequenced was peripheral blood, taken in a trial of Ad26.COV2.S vaccine versus placebo. Receptor source: a person between 18 and 59 years old who received the Ad26.COV2.S COVID-19 vaccine or a placebo. CDR3s include the opening cysteine and the closing phenylalanine or tryptophan. Each record gives: D gene, clone size, V gene, J gene, CDR3 DNA, CDR3 protein. D genes are given only for firm matches. Size is stated for part of the rows, as once, few or many counts, or as a class when the clone is expanded.

d_call: .; clone_size: once; v_call: TRBV18; j_call: TRBJ1-1; cdr3_nt: TGTGCCAGCTCACCAGGGTGGAACACTGAAGCTTTCTTT; cdr3_aa: CASSPGWNTEAFF
d_call: .; clone_size: .; v_call: TRBV12-3/TRBV12-4; j_call: TRBJ1-2; cdr3_nt: TGTGCCAGCAGAGGAGGAGTTTACTATGGCTACACCTTC; cdr3_aa: CASRGGVYYGYTF
d_call: .; clone_size: .; v_call: TRBV18; j_call: TRBJ1-2; cdr3_nt: TGTGCCAGCTCACCACAGGGGAGCAATGGCTACACCTTC; cdr3_aa: CASSPQGSNGYTF
d_call: TRBD1; clone_size: once; v_call: TRBV4-1; j_call: TRBJ1-5; cdr3_nt: TGCGCCAGCAGCCAAGGACAGGGAAGCAATCAGCCCCAGCATTTT; cdr3_aa: CASSQGQGSNQPQHF
d_call: .; clone_size: once; v_call: TRBV13; j_call: TRBJ2-5; cdr3_nt: TGTGCCAGCAGCTTCAGGGAGACCCAGTACTTC; cdr3_aa: CASSFRETQYF
d_call: .; clone_size: .; v_call: TRBV4-1; j_call: TRBJ2-1; cdr3_nt: TGCGCCAGCAGCCAAGCGGGGGACTCAAACCCTGCGTACAATGAGCAGTTCTTC; cdr3_aa: CASSQAGDSNPAYNEQFF
d_call: .; clone_size: .; v_call: TRBV9; j_call: TRBJ1-5; cdr3_nt: TGTGCCAGCAGCGTAGGCCAGGGGATCAATCAGCCCCAGCATTTT; cdr3_aa: CASSVGQGINQPQHF
d_call: TRBD1; clone_size: .; v_call: TRBV7-6; j_call: TRBJ2-3; cdr3_nt: TGTGCCAGCAGCTTAGCTTTCCGGGACAGGCAGCATACGCAGTATTTT; cdr3_aa: CASSLAFRDRQHTQYF
d_call: TRBD1; clone_size: .; v_call: TRBV30; j_call: TRBJ2-2; cdr3_nt: TGTGCCAGACAGGGGTCCGGGGAGCTGTTTTTT; cdr3_aa: CARQGSGELFF
d_call: TRBD1; clone_size: .; v_call: TRBV28; j_call: TRBJ1-2; cdr3_nt: TGTGCCAGCACCACAACAGGGGGAGGCTACACCTTC; cdr3_aa: CASTTTGGGYTF
d_call: TRBD1; clone_size: .; v_call: TRBV4-1; j_call: TRBJ1-2; cdr3_nt: TGCGCCAGCAGCCAAGAAACAGGGGAGAACTATGGCTACACCTTC; cdr3_aa: CASSQETGENYGYTF
d_call: TRBD1; clone_size: once; v_call: TRBV6-5; j_call: TRBJ1-3; cdr3_nt: TGTGCCAGCAGCCGGGACAGTCTCTCTGGAAACACCATATATTTT; cdr3_aa: CASSRDSLSGNTIYF
d_call: .; clone_size: once; v_call: TRBV6-5; j_call: TRBJ2-5; cdr3_nt: TGTGCCACCATGGGGTGGGAGACCCAGTACTTC; cdr3_aa: CATMGWETQYF
d_call: .; clone_size: .; v_call: TRBV7-9; j_call: TRBJ1-3; cdr3_nt: TGTGCCAGCAGCTTAGCCGGGGTGTCCATATATTTT; cdr3_aa: CASSLAGVSIYF
d_call: .; clone_size: .; v_call: TRBV27; j_call: TRBJ2-1; cdr3_nt: TGTGCCAGCAGTTTATTAACATACAATGAGCAGTTCTTC; cdr3_aa: CASSLLTYNEQFF
d_call: TRBD2; clone_size: .; v_call: TRBV29-1; j_call: TRBJ2-3; cdr3_nt: TGCAGCGTCTCTGGACTAGCGGGGGCGTTAGATACGCAGTATTTT; cdr3_aa: CSVSGLAGALDTQYF
d_call: .; clone_size: .; v_call: TRBV12-3/TRBV12-4; j_call: TRBJ1-2; cdr3_nt: TGTGCCAGCAGCCGGGGGTCGATGCACACCTTC; cdr3_aa: CASSRGSMHTF
d_call: .; clone_size: .; v_call: TRBV7-9; j_call: TRBJ2-2; cdr3_nt: TGTGCCAGCAGCTCTTTCGGGGGGCCCGGGGAGCTGTTTTTT; cdr3_aa: CASSSFGGPGELFF
d_call: .; clone_size: once; v_call: TRBV7-9; j_call: TRBJ1-1; cdr3_nt: TGTGCCAGCAGCAGCGGAGGAACGGAAGGTGAAGCTTTCTTT; cdr3_aa: CASSSGGTEGEAFF
d_call: .; clone_size: few; v_call: TRBV24-1; j_call: TRBJ1-2; cdr3_nt: TGTGCCACCAGTGACGCATACTATGGCTACACCTTC; cdr3_aa: CATSDAYYGYTF
d_call: .; clone_size: .; v_call: TRBV10-3; j_call: TRBJ2-5; cdr3_nt: TGTGCCATATCGACAGGAGGAGAGACCCAGTACTTC; cdr3_aa: CAISTGGETQYF
d_call: .; clone_size: .; v_call: TRBV7-2; j_call: TRBJ2-1; cdr3_nt: TGTGCCAGCAGCTTAGAATCAGGGGTCTCCTACAATGAGCAGTTCTTC; cdr3_aa: CASSLESGVSYNEQFF
d_call: TRBD1; clone_size: few; v_call: TRBV7-8; j_call: TRBJ2-7; cdr3_nt: TGTGCCAGCAGCGATCGACAGGGGCTTCTGTACGAGCAGTACTTC; cdr3_aa: CASSDRQGLLYEQYF
d_call: TRBD1; clone_size: .; v_call: TRBV24-1; j_call: TRBJ2-7; cdr3_nt: TGTGCCACCAGTGACCGGACAGGGACTTACGAGCAGTACTTC; cdr3_aa: CATSDRTGTYEQYF
d_call: .; clone_size: .; v_call: TRBV10-2; j_call: TRBJ2-4; cdr3_nt: TGCGCCAGCACCGGAGCAGGGGTAGCCAAAAACATTCAGTACTTC; cdr3_aa: CASTGAGVAKNIQYF
d_call: TRBD1; clone_size: .; v_call: TRBV5-1; j_call: TRBJ1-6; cdr3_nt: TGCGCCAGCAGCTTGGGGACAGGGTCGAATTCACCCCTCCACTTT; cdr3_aa: CASSLGTGSNSPLHF
d_call: TRBD1; clone_size: .; v_call: TRBV5-1; j_call: TRBJ2-6; cdr3_nt: TGCGCCAGCAGCCCGCGGGCAGGGGGCGCGGCTGGGGCCAACGTCCTGACTTTC; cdr3_aa: CASSPRAGGAAGANVLTF
d_call: .; clone_size: .; v_call: TRBV3-1/TRBV3-2; j_call: TRBJ2-2; cdr3_nt: TGTGCCAGCAGCCAAGAAGGACCGGGACGAGGCGGGGAGCTGTTTTTT; cdr3_aa: CASSQEGPGRGGELFF
d_call: .; clone_size: .; v_call: TRBV2; j_call: TRBJ1-5; cdr3_nt: TGTGCCAGCAACGACAGAGGCAATCAGCCCCAGCATTTT; cdr3_aa: CASNDRGNQPQHF
d_call: .; clone_size: once; v_call: TRBV6-1; j_call: TRBJ2-6; cdr3_nt: TGTGCCAGCAGACTCCGTTCTGGGGCCAACGTCCTGACTTTC; cdr3_aa: CASRLRSGANVLTF
d_call: .; clone_size: .; v_call: TRBV7-8; j_call: TRBJ1-2; cdr3_nt: TGTGCCAGCAGCTTACTCGGGCTTAACTATGGCTACACCTTC; cdr3_aa: CASSLLGLNYGYTF
d_call: .; clone_size: .; v_call: TRBV6-5; j_call: TRBJ2-7; cdr3_nt: TGTGCCAGCAGGGACGGGACGGTTGAAGAGCAGTACTTC; cdr3_aa: CASRDGTVEEQYF
d_call: .; clone_size: once; v_call: TRBV15; j_call: TRBJ2-3; cdr3_nt: TGTGCCACCACCAACCCTAGCACAGATACGCAGTATTTT; cdr3_aa: CATTNPSTDTQYF
d_call: .; clone_size: many; v_call: TRBV6-2/TRBV6-3; j_call: TRBJ1-5; cdr3_nt: TGTGCCAGCAGTCACGGCTCGGACACTCAGCCCCAGCATTTT; cdr3_aa: CASSHGSDTQPQHF
d_call: .; clone_size: few; v_call: TRBV6-2/TRBV6-3; j_call: TRBJ2-7; cdr3_nt: TGTGCCAGCAGTGACCTGTCAGACTACGAGCAGTACTTC; cdr3_aa: CASSDLSDYEQYF
d_call: .; clone_size: .; v_call: TRBV14; j_call: TRBJ2-7; cdr3_nt: TGTGCCAGCAGCCAATGGGGCGAGCAGTACTTC; cdr3_aa: CASSQWGEQYF
d_call: TRBD1; clone_size: .; v_call: TRBV5-6; j_call: TRBJ2-7; cdr3_nt: TGTGCCAGCAGCTTGACCCCAGGGGGTTCCTACGAGCAGTACTTC; cdr3_aa: CASSLTPGGSYEQYF
d_call: .; clone_size: .; v_call: TRBV19; j_call: TRBJ1-5; cdr3_nt: TGTGCCAGTAGTATGGCTGGTCAGCCCCAGCATTTT; cdr3_aa: CASSMAGQPQHF
d_call: .; clone_size: .; v_call: TRBV5-6; j_call: TRBJ1-1; cdr3_nt: TGTGCCAGCAGCTTGGACGGCTGGGGGTTATCGAACACTGAAGCTTTCTTT; cdr3_aa: CASSLDGWGLSNTEAFF
d_call: .; clone_size: .; v_call: TRBV6-2/TRBV6-3; j_call: TRBJ1-1; cdr3_nt: TGTGCCAGCAGTTCCCGTGTGGACACTGAAGCTTTCTTT; cdr3_aa: CASSSRVDTEAFF
d_call: .; clone_size: once; v_call: TRBV19; j_call: TRBJ1-5; cdr3_nt: TGTGCCAGTCACGGGGCCGGGCCCCAGCATTTT; cdr3_aa: CASHGAGPQHF
d_call: .; clone_size: .; v_call: TRBV3-1/TRBV3-2; j_call: TRBJ1-1; cdr3_nt: TGTGCCAGCAGCCGTGAGGGGGGAGACACTGAAGCTTTCTTT; cdr3_aa: CASSREGGDTEAFF
d_call: .; clone_size: .; v_call: TRBV4-1; j_call: TRBJ2-3; cdr3_nt: TGCGCCAGCAGCCAAGAGGCCAGGGGAACAGATACGCAGTATTTT; cdr3_aa: CASSQEARGTDTQYF
d_call: .; clone_size: .; v_call: TRBV3-1/TRBV3-2; j_call: TRBJ1-3; cdr3_nt: TGTGCCAGCAGCCAAGACTGGGCCTCCTCTGGAAACACCATATATTTT; cdr3_aa: CASSQDWASSGNTIYF
d_call: .; clone_size: .; v_call: TRBV9; j_call: TRBJ1-2; cdr3_nt: TGTGCCAGCAGCGTTAACTCCTATCTGGGCTACACCTTC; cdr3_aa: CASSVNSYLGYTF
d_call: .; clone_size: few; v_call: TRBV2; j_call: TRBJ2-2; cdr3_nt: TGTGCCAGCAAGCAGGAGACTGGGGCCGGGGAGCTGTTTTTT; cdr3_aa: CASKQETGAGELFF